The 3 T cell receptor beta chains below were found in one sample sequenced in a study of chemoradiotherapy in HPV16-positive cancers. Measured with immunoSEQ multiplex PCR; TCRdb has only the in-frame clones, and not every one. Altogether about 6,500 clones are present, approximately 92% being singletons, with the ten largest covering around 10%. Sequenced here: tumor tissue, sampled from a patient who underwent chemoradiotherapy. These receptors were obtained from a human donor with HPV-associated anogenital cancer.

V usage is TRBV4-1 and J usage is TRBJ1-5; D call uncertain. V was clipped by 0 bases and J by 7 bases, with 7 bases between them. The germline gives CDR1 MGHRA, CDR2 YSYEKL. The CDR3 spans 13 residues. The CDR3 coding sequence is TGCGCCAGCAGCCAAGATCCACAGCAGCCCCAGCATTTT. Translated: CASSQDPQQPQHF.

V usage is TRBV19 and J usage is TRBJ1-4; 7 nucleotides line up with TRBD1. With V trimmed by 6 bases and J by 0 bases, 7 bases remained unmatched. CDR1 is LNHDA, CDR2 SQIVND, per germline (reference sequence). The CDR3 sequence is 16 residues long. DNA for the CDR3: TGTGCCAGTAGCAGATTCCAGGGGGCAACTAATGAAAAACTGTTTTTT. The encoded protein is CASSRFQGATNEKLFF.

V is TRBV28 and J is TRBJ2-3, with D possibly being TRBD1 (6 bases). Trimming stripped 5 bases from V and 0 bases from J, with 15 bases between. The CDR3 is 16 residues long. CDR1 is MDHEN, CDR2 SYDVKM, per germline. This CDR3 is CASSPPGHFSTDTQYF. CDR3 bases: TGTGCCAGCAGTCCCCCGGGACACTTTAGCACAGATACGCAGTATTTT.